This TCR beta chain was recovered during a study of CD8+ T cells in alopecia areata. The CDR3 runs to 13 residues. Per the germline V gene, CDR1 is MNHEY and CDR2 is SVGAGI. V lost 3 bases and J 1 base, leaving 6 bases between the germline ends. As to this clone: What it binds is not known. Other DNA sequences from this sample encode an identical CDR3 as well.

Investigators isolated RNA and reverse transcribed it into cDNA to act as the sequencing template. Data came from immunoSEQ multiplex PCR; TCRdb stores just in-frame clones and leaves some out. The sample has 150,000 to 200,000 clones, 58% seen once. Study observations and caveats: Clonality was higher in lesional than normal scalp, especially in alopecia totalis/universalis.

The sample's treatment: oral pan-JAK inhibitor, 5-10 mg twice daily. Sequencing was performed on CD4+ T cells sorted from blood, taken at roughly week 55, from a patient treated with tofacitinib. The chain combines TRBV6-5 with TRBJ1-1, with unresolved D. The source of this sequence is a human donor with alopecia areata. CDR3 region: CASSYRQNTEAFF. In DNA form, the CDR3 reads TGTGCCAGCAGTTATAGGCAGAACACTGAAGCTTTCTTT.